This TCR beta chain was recovered during a study of blood T cell repertoires in COVID-19. Across the study: The United States, Italy and Spain supplied acute and convalescent COVID-19 samples.

TCRdb's copy holds only in-frame clones and misses some; the assay was immunoSEQ multiplex PCR. The sample includes some 210,000 clones, about 84% of them seen just once. This clone was counted between two and nine times. Trimming took 7 bases from V and 6 from J, leaving 16 bases between them. The CDR3 contains 14 residues. Germline assignment: CDR1 LNHDA and CDR2 SQIVND (reference sequence). This study enrolled people aged roughly 18 to 100 from about 26 US geographic areas. Cohorts were assigned according to the clinical history that participants reported. The origin of this receptor is a man aged 25-40 years with acute COVID-19. Sequences were obtained from PBMCs or T cells enriched from blood (not recorded which). V gene TRBV19 combines with J gene TRBJ2-1; maybe TRBD1 (5 bases). CDR3 sequence reads: CASKAQGERNEQFF. The CDR3, as DNA: TGTGCCAGTAAGGCCCAGGGTGAACGCAATGAGCAGTTCTTC.